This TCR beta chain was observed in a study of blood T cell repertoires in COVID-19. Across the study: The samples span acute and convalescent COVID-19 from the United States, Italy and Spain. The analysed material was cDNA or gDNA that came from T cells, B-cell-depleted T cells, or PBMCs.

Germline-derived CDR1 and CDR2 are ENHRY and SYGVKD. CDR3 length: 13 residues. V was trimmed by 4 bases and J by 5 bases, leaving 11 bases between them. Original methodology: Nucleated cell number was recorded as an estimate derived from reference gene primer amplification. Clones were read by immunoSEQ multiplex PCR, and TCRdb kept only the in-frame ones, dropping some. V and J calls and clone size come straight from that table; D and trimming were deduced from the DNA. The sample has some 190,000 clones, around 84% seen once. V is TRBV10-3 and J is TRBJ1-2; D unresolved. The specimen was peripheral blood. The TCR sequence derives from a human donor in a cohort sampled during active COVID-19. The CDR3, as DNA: TGTGCCATCAGTGCGGACGGACTTTATGGCTACACCTTC. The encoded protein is CAISADGLYGYTF.